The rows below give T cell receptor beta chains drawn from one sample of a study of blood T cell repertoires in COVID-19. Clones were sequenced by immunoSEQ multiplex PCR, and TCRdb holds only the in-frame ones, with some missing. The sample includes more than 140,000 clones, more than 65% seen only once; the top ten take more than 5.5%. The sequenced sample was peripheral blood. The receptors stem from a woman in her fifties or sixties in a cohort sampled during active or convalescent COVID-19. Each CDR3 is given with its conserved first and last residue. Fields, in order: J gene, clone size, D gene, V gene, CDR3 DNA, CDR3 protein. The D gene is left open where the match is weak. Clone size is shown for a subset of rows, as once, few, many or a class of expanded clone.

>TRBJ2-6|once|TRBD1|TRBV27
TGTGCCAGCAGGCCGGACAGGGAAAAGGCGGGGGCCAACGTCCTGACTTTC
CASRPDREKAGANVLTF
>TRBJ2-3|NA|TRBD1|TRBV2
TGTGCCAGGAGACAGGGGACTTCTAGCACAGATACGCAGTATTTT
CARRQGTSSTDTQYF
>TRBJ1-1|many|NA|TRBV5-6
TGTGCCAGCAGCTTGGGGCTTAACACTGAAGCTTTCTTT
CASSLGLNTEAFF
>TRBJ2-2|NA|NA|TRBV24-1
TGTGCCACTCAGGGGCCCCGGAACACCGGGGAGCTGTTTTTT
CATQGPRNTGELFF
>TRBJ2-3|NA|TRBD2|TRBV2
TGTGCCAGCAGTGTAGGACTAGCGGGGTCAACCCCCACAGATACGCAGTATTTT
CASSVGLAGSTPTDTQYF
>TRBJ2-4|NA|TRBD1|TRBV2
TGTGCCAGCAGTGTCAGGCAGGGGGCCCCCCTAGCCAAAAACATTCAGTACTTC
CASSVRQGAPLAKNIQYF
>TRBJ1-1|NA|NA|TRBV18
TGTGCCAGCTCACCACTTGCAGACACTGAAGCTTTCTTT
CASSPLADTEAFF
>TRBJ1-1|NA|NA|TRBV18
TGTGCCAGCTCACCAGTGATAGGGGACACTGAAGCTTTCTTT
CASSPVIGDTEAFF
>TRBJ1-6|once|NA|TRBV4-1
TGCGCCAGCAGCCAACAGGGTTATTCACCCCTCCACTTT
CASSQQGYSPLHF
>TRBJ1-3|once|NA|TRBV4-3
TGCGCCAGCAGCCAAGGACAGAGCTCTGGAAACACCATATATTTT
CASSQGQSSGNTIYF
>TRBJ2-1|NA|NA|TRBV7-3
TGTGCCAGCAGCATCAGCTCCTACAATGAGCAGTTCTTC
CASSISSYNEQFF
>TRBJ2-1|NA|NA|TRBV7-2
TGTGCCAGCAGCTTAGTTGCGACATCCTACAATGAGCAGTTCTTC
CASSLVATSYNEQFF
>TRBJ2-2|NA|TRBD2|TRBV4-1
TGCGCCAGCAGCCCGACAACTTGGACTAGCGGCGGCGGGGAGCTGTTTTTT
CASSPTTWTSGGGELFF
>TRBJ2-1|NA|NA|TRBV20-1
TGCAGTGCGCGGGACTACAATGAGCAGTTCTTC
CSARDYNEQFF
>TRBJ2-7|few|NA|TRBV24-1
TGTGCCACCAGTGAGCCAGGGGCCTACGAGCAGTACTTC
CATSEPGAYEQYF
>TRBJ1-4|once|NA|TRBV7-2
TGTGCCAGCAGCCGCCAGAGGGATGAAAAACTGTTTTTT
CASSRQRDEKLFF
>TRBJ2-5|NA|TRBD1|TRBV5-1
TGCGCCAGCAGCCGGGACAGGGTACGAGAGACCCAGTACTTC
CASSRDRVRETQYF
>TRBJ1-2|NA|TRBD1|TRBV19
TGTGCCACTACGACCGGGACAGGGGGTGACGGCTACACCTTC
CATTTGTGGDGYTF
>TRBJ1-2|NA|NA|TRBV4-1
TGCGCCAGCAGCGAATGGCAGAAGGGGCAGAACTATGGCTACACCTTC
CASSEWQKGQNYGYTF
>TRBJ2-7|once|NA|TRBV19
TGTGCCAGCAGTACCACAGGGACCTACGAGCAGTACTTC
CASSTTGTYEQYF
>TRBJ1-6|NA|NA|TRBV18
TGTGCCAGCTCACCGGGGCAACAAAGGGGGGGCTCACCCCTCCACTTT
CASSPGQQRGGSPLHF
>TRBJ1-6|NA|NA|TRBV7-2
TGTGCCAGCAGCTTAAATGGACAGAGTAATTCACCCCTCCACTTT
CASSLNGQSNSPLHF
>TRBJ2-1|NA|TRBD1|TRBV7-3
TGTGCCAGCAGCTCCTCCGGGACAGGGGGCTTGAATGAGCAGTTCTTC
CASSSSGTGGLNEQFF
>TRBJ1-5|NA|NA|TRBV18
TGTGCCAGCTCACCATCGGGGAATAGCAATCAGCCCCAGCATTTT
CASSPSGNSNQPQHF
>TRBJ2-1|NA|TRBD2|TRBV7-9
TGTGCCAGCAGCTTAGGTCCTAGCGGGGGGGCTTCCACGTTCTTC
CASSLGPSGGASTFF
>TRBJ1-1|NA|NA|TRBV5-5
TGTGCCAGCAGCCCCCATAGCGAAGCTTTCTTT
CASSPHSEAFF
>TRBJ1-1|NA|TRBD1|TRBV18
TGTGCCAGCTCACCCGGGGACAGGGGGCGCGGGACTGAAGCTTTCTTT
CASSPGDRGRGTEAFF
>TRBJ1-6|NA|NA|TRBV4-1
TGCGCCAGCAGCCAACAAGGTCAGGAAAATTCACCCCTCCACTTT
CASSQQGQENSPLHF
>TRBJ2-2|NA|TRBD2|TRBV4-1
TGCGCCAGCACCGAGGGCGGGGGCACCGGGGAGCTGTTTTTT
CASTEGGGTGELFF
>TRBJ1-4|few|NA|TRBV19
TGTGCCAGTAGTTTCCGGGGGAATGAAAAACTGTTTTTT
CASSFRGNEKLFF
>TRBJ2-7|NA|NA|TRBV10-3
TGTGCCATCAGTGAACATGGCGAGCAGTACTTC
CAISEHGEQYF
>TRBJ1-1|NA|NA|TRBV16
TGTGCCAGCAGCCAACAGACTGAAGCTTTCTTT
CASSQQTEAFF
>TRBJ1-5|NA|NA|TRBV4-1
TGCGCCAGCAGCCAAGAAGAATGGACACGGCGTCAGCCCCAGCATTTT
CASSQEEWTRRQPQHF
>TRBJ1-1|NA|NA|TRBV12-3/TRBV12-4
TGTGCCAGCAGTCTCGGGGGGCGGACTGAAGCTTTCTTT
CASSLGGRTEAFF
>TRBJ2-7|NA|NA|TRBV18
TGTGCCAGCTCACCGGTCTACCGGGACGAGCAGTACTTC
CASSPVYRDEQYF
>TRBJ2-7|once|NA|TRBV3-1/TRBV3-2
TGTGCCAGCAGCCAAGTTGGACACCCCGAGCAGTACTTC
CASSQVGHPEQYF
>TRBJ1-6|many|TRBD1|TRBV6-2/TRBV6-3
TGTGCCAGCAGTGACAGGGAGAATTCACCCCTCCACTTT
CASSDRENSPLHF
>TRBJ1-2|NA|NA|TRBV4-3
TGCGCCAGCAGCCAAACAGGGAAAAGGGATGGCTACACCTTC
CASSQTGKRDGYTF
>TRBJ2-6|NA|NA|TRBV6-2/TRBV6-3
TGTGCCAGCAGTGGGGCCGGAGGGGCCAACGTCCTGACTTTC
CASSGAGGANVLTF
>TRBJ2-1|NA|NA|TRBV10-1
TGCGCCAGCAGTGGGAGATCGGCGGACAATGAGCAGTTCTTC
CASSGRSADNEQFF
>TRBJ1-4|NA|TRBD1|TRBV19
TGTGCCAGTAGTGCCCGGGGACAGGGCCTTAATGAAAAACTGTTTTTT
CASSARGQGLNEKLFF
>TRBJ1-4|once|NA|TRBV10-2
TGCGCCAGCAGTGAGTCGGCACCGAATGAAAAACTGTTTTTT
CASSESAPNEKLFF
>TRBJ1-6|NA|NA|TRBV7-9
TGTGCCAGCAGCTTAGCTAGCAGGGGAACTTCACCCCTCCACTTT
CASSLASRGTSPLHF
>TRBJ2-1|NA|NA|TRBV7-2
TGTGCCAGCAGCTTAACCGGGGACAATGAGCAGTTCTTC
CASSLTGDNEQFF
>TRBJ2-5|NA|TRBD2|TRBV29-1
TGCAGTACATCTCTCCCCCCCCTAGCGGGGGGGTGGGAGACCCAGTACTTC
CSTSLPPLAGGWETQYF
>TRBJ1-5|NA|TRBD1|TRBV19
TGTGCCAGTAAAAGGGGACAGCATAGCAATCAGCCCCAGCATTTT
CASKRGQHSNQPQHF
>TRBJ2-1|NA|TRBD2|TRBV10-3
TGTGCCTCAGCGGGGGTGGATAGCTCCTACAATGAGCAGTTCTTC
CASAGVDSSYNEQFF
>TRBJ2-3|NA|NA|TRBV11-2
TGTGCCAGCAGACTTACAGATACGCAGTATTTT
CASRLTDTQYF
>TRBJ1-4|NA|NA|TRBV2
TGTGCCAGCAGGCCGGGACAAACTAATGAAAAACTGTTTTTT
CASRPGQTNEKLFF
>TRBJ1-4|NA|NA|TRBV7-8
TGTGCCAGCAGCTTAGCCGCTGCGGAAAATGAAAAACTGTTTTTT
CASSLAAAENEKLFF
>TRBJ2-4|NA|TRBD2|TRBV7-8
TGTGCCAGCAGCTTAGCGTTTAGCGGGGCAAACAAAAACATTCAGTACTTC
CASSLAFSGANKNIQYF
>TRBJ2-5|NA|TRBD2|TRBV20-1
TGCAGTGCTAGTCAATCTAGCGGGGTTCAAGAGACCCAGTACTTC
CSASQSSGVQETQYF
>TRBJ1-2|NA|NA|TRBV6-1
TGTGCCAGCAGGGGGGGGGTTGACAGCATCTATGGCTACACCTTC
CASRGGVDSIYGYTF